This passage covers 2 T cell receptor beta chains from one sample sequenced in a study of cytomegalovirus exposure and HLA in healthy donors (dated by TCRdb to about 2017). The library was built by means of the immunoSEQ multiplex PCR assay. For the multiplex PCR, a mixture combining 60 forward primers for TCR Vbeta segments and 13 reverse primers for TCR Jbeta segments was used. TCRdb retrieved this table from immuneACCESS and kept in-frame rearrangements only. Not all clones are present; in checked studies, unresolved V genes account for under half, and no reason is known for the remainder. This sample lists around 130,000 clones; 80% to 90% were detected once. In total, the top ten clones hold around 3% of the sample. What was sequenced was PBMCs. The receptors here all came from a young woman in good health and CMV-seropositive.

The rearrangement joins TRBV19 to TRBJ1-1; D ambiguous. V shed 8 bases and J shed 0 bases, with 7 bases lying between them. There are 12 residues in the CDR3. Looked up from germline, CDR1 is LNHDA and CDR2 is SQIVND (reference sequence). The CDR3: CASENVNTEAFF. CDR3 nucleotides: TGTGCCAGTGAGAATGTGAACACTGAAGCTTTCTTT.

The rearrangement links TRBV5-8 to TRBJ2-1; D not resolved. The CDR3 is made up of 14 amino acids. From germline, CDR1 is SGHTS and CDR2 YDEGEE. Trimming pared 0 bases from V and 0 bases from J, leaving 4 bases between. The CDR3 DNA follows: TGTGCCAGCAGCTTGGAGAGCTCCTACAATGAGCAGTTCTTC. It specifies CASSLESSYNEQFF.